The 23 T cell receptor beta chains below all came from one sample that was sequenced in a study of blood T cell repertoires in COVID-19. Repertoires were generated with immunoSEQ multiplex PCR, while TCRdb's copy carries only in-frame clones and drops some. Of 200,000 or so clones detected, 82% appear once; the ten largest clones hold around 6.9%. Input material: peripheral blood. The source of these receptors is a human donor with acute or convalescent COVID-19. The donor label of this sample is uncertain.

The CDR3 DNA reads TGTGCCTGGAGTGAGGACAGACCTAATGAAAAACTGTTTTTT. It specifies CAWSEDRPNEKLFF. The chain carries TRBV30 and TRBJ1-4; maybe TRBD1 (6 bases). Germline CDR1 reads GTSNPN; CDR2 reads SVGIG (reference sequence). The ends were cut back, 1 base at V and 3 bases at J, with 9 bases in the middle. This CDR3 is 14 amino acids long.

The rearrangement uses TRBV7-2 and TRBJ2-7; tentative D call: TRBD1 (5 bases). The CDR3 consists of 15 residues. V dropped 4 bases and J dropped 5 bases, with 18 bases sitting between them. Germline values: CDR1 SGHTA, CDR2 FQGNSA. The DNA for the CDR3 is TGTGCCAGCAGCTCCCAGGGTGGGGCCCCAGACGAGCAGTACTTC. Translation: CASSSQGGAPDEQYF. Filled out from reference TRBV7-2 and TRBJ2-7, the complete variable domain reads GAGVSQSPSNKVTEKGKDVELRCDPISGHTALYWYRQSLGQGLEFLIYFQGNSAPDKSGLPSDRFSAERTGGSVSTLTIQRTQQEDSAVYLCASSSQGGAPDEQYFGPGTRLTVT.

Here the CDR3 DNA reads TGCAGCGTGGCCCGGGACAGGGGGACAGATACGCAGTATTTT. Translation: CSVARDRGTDTQYF. The J gene is TRBJ2-3, the V gene TRBV29-1, with TRBD1 identical over 11 bases. The CDR3 runs to 14 residues. Germline loops: CDR1 SQVTM, CDR2 ANQGSEA. The V segment lost 6 bases and the J segment 3 bases; nucleotides outside the gene matches: 5.

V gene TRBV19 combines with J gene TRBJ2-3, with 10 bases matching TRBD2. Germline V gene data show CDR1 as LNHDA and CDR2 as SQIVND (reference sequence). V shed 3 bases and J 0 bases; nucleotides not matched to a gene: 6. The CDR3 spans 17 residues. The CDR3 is CASSIWLAGVSTDTQYF. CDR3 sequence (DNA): TGTGCCAGTAGTATCTGGCTAGCGGGAGTGAGCACAGATACGCAGTATTTT.

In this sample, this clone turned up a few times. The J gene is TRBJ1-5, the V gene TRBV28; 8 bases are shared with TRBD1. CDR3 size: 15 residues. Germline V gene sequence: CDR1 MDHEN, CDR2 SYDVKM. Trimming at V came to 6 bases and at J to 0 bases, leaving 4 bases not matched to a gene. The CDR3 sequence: CASSRQGYSNQPQHF. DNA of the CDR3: TGTGCCAGCAGCCGACAGGGGTATAGCAATCAGCCCCAGCATTTT.

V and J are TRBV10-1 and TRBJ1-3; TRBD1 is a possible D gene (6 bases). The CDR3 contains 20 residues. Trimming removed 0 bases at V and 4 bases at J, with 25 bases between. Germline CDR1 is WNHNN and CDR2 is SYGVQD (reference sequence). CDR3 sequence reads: CASSESITGCLFGIGNTIYF. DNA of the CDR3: TGCGCCAGCAGTGAGTCGATCACAGGGTGCTTATTCGGTATAGGAAACACCATATATTTT.

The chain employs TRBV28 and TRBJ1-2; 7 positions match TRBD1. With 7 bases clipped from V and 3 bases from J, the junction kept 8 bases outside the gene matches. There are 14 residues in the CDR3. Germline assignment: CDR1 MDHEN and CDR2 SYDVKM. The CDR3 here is CASTPPGGDYGYTF. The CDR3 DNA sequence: TGTGCCAGCACCCCGCCAGGGGGAGACTATGGCTACACCTTC.

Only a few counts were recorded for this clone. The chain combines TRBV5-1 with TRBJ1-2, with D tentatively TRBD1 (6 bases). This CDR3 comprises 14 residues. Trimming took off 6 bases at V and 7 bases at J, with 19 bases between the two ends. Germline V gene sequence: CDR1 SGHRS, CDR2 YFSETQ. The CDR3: CASKADSKLGGYTF. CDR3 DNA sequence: TGCGCCAGCAAGGCGGACAGTAAGTTAGGTGGCTACACCTTC.

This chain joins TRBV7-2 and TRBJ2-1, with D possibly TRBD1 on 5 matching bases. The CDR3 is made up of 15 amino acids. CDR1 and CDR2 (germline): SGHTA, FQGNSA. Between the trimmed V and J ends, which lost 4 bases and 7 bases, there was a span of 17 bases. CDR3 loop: CASSSLGVTGNEQFF. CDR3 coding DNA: TGTGCCAGCAGCTCCCTAGGGGTGACGGGTAATGAGCAGTTCTTC.

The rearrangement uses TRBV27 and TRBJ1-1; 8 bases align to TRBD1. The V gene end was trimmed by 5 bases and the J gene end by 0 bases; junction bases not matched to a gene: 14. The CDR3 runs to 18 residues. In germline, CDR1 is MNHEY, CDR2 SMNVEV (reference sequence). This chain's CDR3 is CASSPLLSGGAMNTEAFF. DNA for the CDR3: TGTGCCAGCAGTCCTTTACTGTCAGGGGGCGCGATGAACACTGAAGCTTTCTTT.

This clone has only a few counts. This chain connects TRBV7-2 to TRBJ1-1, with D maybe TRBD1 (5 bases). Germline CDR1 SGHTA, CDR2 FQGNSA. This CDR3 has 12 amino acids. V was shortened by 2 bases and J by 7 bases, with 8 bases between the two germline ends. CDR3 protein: CASSLSGVEAFF. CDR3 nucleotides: TGTGCCAGCAGCTTATCGGGGGTTGAAGCTTTCTTT.

The chain's CDR3 is CASSSPTGGSIGNTIYF. For the CDR3, the DNA is TGTGCCAGCAGCTCCCCGACAGGGGGTTCCATTGGAAACACCATATATTTT. The V gene is TRBV11-2, the J gene TRBJ1-3, with 9 bases lining up with TRBD1. This CDR3 is built from 17 residues. V lost 4 bases, J lost 3 bases, and 10 bases stayed unmatched. The germline V gene encodes CDR1 SGHAT and CDR2 FQNNGV.

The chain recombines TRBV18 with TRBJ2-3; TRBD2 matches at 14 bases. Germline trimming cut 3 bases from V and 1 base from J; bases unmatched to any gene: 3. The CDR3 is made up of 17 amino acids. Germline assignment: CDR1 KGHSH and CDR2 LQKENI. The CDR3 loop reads CASSPPGLAGGTDTQYF. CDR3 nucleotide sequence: TGTGCCAGCTCACCCCCGGGACTAGCGGGAGGCACAGATACGCAGTATTTT.

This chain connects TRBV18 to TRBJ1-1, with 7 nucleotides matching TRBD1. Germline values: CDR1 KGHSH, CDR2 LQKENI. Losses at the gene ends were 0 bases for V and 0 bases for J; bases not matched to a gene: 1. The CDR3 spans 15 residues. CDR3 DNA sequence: TGTGCCAGCTCACCACCGGGACAGATGAACACTGAAGCTTTCTTT. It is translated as CASSPPGQMNTEAFF.

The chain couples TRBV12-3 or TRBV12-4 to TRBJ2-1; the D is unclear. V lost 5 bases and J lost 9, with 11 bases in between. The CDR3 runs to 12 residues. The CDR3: CASSPLPFEQFF. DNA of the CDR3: TGTGCCAGCAGTCCCCTTCCGTTTGAGCAGTTCTTC.

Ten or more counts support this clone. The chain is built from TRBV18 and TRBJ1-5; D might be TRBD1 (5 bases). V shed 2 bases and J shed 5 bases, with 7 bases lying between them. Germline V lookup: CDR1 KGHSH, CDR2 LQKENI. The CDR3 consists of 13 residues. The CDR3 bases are TGTGCCAGCTCACCAGCCAGGGATCAGCCCCAGCATTTT. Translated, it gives CASSPARDQPQHF. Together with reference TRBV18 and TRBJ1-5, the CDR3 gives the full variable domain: NAGVMQNPRHLVRRRGQEARLRCSPMKGHSHVYWYRQLPEEGLKFMVYLQKENIIDESGMPKERFSAEFPKEGPSILRIQQVVRGDSAAYFCASSPARDQPQHFGDGTRLSIL.

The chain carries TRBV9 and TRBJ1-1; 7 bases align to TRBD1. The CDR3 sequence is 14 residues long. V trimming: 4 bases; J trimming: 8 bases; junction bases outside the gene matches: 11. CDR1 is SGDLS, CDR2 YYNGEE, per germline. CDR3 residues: CASSRDETGLEAFF. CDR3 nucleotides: TGTGCCAGCAGCAGAGACGAGACAGGGCTGGAAGCTTTCTTT.

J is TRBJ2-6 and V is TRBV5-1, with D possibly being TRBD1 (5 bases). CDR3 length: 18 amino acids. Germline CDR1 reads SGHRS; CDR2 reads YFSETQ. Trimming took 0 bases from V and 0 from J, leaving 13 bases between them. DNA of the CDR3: TGCGCCAGCAGCTTGGCCACAGGAAGCTACTCTGGGGCCAACGTCCTGACTTTC. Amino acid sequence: CASSLATGSYSGANVLTF. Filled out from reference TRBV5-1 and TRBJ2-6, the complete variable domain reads KAGVTQTPRYLIKTRGQQVTLSCSPISGHRSVSWYQQTPGQGLQFLFEYFSETQRNKGNFPGRFSGRQFSNSRSEMNVSTLELGDSALYLCASSLATGSYSGANVLTFGAGSRLTVL.

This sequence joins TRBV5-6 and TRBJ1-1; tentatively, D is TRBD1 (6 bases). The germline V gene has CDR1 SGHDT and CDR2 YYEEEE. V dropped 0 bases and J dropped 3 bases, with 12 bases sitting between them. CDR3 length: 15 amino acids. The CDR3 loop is CASSLGGLDYTEAFF. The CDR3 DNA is TGTGCCAGCAGCTTGGGGGGGCTCGATTACACTGAAGCTTTCTTT.

CDR3 DNA: TGTGCCAGCAGCGCCCGGGACAGGGGACACTATGGCTACACCTTC. This encodes CASSARDRGHYGYTF. The chain uses TRBV6-5 and TRBJ1-2, with 10 bases identical to TRBD1. The CDR3 sequence is 15 residues long. V was pared by 6 bases and J by 3 bases, with 7 bases of the junction left unmatched. Germline V gene lookup returns CDR1 MNHEY and CDR2 SVGAGI.

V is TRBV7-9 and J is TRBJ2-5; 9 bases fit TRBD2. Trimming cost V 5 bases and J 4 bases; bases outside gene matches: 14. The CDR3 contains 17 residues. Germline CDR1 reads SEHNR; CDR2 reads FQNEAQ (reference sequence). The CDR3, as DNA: TGTGCCAGCAGCAACGGGCTAGCGGGAAATTATGGAGAGACCCAGTACTTC. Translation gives CASSNGLAGNYGETQYF.

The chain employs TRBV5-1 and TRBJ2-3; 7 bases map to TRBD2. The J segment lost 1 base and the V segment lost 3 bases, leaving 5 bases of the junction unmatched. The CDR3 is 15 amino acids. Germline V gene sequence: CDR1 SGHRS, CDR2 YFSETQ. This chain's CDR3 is CASSSSGVRTDTQYF. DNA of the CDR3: TGCGCCAGCAGCTCGAGCGGGGTCCGCACAGATACGCAGTATTTT.

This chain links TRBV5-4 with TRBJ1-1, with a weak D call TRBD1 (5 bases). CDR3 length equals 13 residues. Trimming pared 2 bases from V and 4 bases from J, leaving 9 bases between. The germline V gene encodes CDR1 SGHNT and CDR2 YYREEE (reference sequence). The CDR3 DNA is TGTGCCAGCAGCTTAAAGGGGATCACTGAAGCTTTCTTT. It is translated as CASSLKGITEAFF.